Included here is one T cell receptor (beta chain) sequence, with context. Its antigen is as yet unknown. The junction had 6 bases not matched to a gene; V was cut back by 5 bases and J by 1 base. This CDR3 has 15 residues. Germline lookup yields CDR1 LGHNT and CDR2 FRNRAP. The entry originates in a study of blood T cells in healthy people across ages. Study-level findings and limits: Investigators treated diversity estimates from one million T cells as underestimates.

A second PCR, run for roughly 7 to 11 cycles, used a sample-barcoded 5' primer plus a J-beta primer mix. Sequencing of every sample gave 3 million or more CDR3-containing paired-end reads. TCRdb re-derived calls from the 5' RACE reads in MiXCR, one entry per CDR3 protein. The table shows over 600,000 distinct CDR3 sequences, with around 20% occurring only once. The chain employs TRBV12-5 and TRBJ2-5, with 8 bases aligning to TRBD1. The source material was blood. This TCR came from a man between 65 and 85 years old in good health. CDR3 protein: CASGAEQGVQETQYF. CDR3 DNA: TGTGCTAGTGGTGCAGAACAGGGGGTCCAAGAGACCCAGTACTTC.